This is a list of T cell receptor beta chains from one sample in a study of T cells in Graves' hyperthyroidism and ophthalmopathy. TCRdb processed the multiplex PCR reads anew with MiXCR; each CDR3 protein has one entry. The sample holds about 350,000 distinct CDR3 sequences, approximately 15% seen once. Sequencing was performed on blood. These receptors were obtained from a woman aged 35 to 49 with Graves' ophthalmopathy. CDR3s leave out the opening cysteine and the closing phenylalanine or tryptophan. Fields, in order: V gene, J gene, clone size, CDR3 protein. Rows give clone size only sometimes, using once, few, many, or a class for an expanded clone.

TRBV20-1	TRBJ2-1	few	SATPRAGRGNEQF
TRBV7-9	TRBJ2-2	few	ASRLGTGGFGELF
TRBV5-1	TRBJ1-6	-	ASSLGPGQESPLH
TRBV5-1	TRBJ1-6	-	ASSHNSPGQQNSPPH
TRBV20-1	TRBJ2-1	many	SAVSGRNRNNEQF
TRBV7-8	TRBJ1-1	many	ASSFAGPNTEAF
TRBV12-3/TRBV12-4	TRBJ1-1	many	ASSSFRRTGNTEAF
TRBV15	TRBJ1-3	-	ATSRDRTGSAGNTIY
TRBV11-1	TRBJ1-1	many	ASSPFYRVTEAF
TRBV20-1	TRBJ2-7	many	SAPRSGGAFEQY
TRBV7-2	TRBJ2-3	many	ASSLALSTDTQY
TRBV28	TRBJ2-7	many	ASSPWEVGEQY
TRBV12-3/TRBV12-4	TRBJ1-5	many	ASSSDRDYDQPQH
TRBV2	TRBJ2-1	few	ASSVDFSEQF
TRBV2	TRBJ2-1	few	ASSLAAGGRFNEQF
TRBV15	TRBJ1-1	many	ATRRDLNEAF
TRBV27	TRBJ2-1	few	ASSLYWRGAHNEQF
TRBV5-1	TRBJ1-4	many	ASTPGTGNEKLF
TRBV10-3	TRBJ2-1	many	AINSGLAESSYNEQF
TRBV9	TRBJ1-3	few	ASSVGRSSGNTIY
TRBV5-1	TRBJ1-1	many	ASSQKGDTEAF
TRBV2	TRBJ1-2	many	ASSETPVRGSHYGYT
TRBV2	TRBJ1-5	many	ASSEDGGRQPQH
TRBV6-1	TRBJ1-5	many	ASSAFQGGQPQH
TRBV4-1	TRBJ2-6	-	ASSQVGGQSSGANVLT
TRBV28	TRBJ2-7	once	ASWDSFYEQY
TRBV6-1	TRBJ2-1	many	ASSLPWIPVQF
TRBV7-9	TRBJ2-1	-	TSSLEASGRARYYNEQF
TRBV7-9	TRBJ1-5	few	ASSAGEWGYGPQH
TRBV29-1	TRBJ2-7	-	SVSSGSFAYEQY
TRBV27	TRBJ1-1	many	ASSLRQGRNTEAF
TRBV2	TRBJ2-7	-	AGTGTGVYEQY
TRBV2	TRBJ2-7	-	ASRTTFVNEQY
TRBV7-9	TRBJ2-6	few	ASSRVGGRANVLT
TRBV2	TRBJ1-2	many	ARGGDHGYT
TRBV20-1	TRBJ1-1	many	SAREGDRVFSAAF
TRBV3-1	TRBJ1-1	many	ASSQVFGTTDWNTEAF
TRBV19	TRBJ2-1	few	ASSSGGAYNEQF
TRBV20-1	TRBJ2-7	many	SARDRRQGVVEQY
TRBV11-2	TRBJ1-2	many	ASSRGTYGYT
TRBV11-3	TRBJ2-7	many	ASSSGTGVSYEQY
TRBV10-2	TRBJ2-7	many	ASSESYYEQY
TRBV29-1	TRBJ1-2	many	SVVPGELNGYT
TRBV11-2	TRBJ2-7	many	ASSLTISARYEQY
TRBV20-1	TRBJ2-7	many	SAAGLAGPYEQY
TRBV7-6	TRBJ1-3	-	ASSQTTYRSGNTIY
TRBV19	TRBJ1-2	many	ASSSNAPGQQSDHYGYT
TRBV7-9	TRBJ1-2	-	ASSDLDYGYT
TRBV3-1	TRBJ1-1	many	ASSQADMNTEAF
TRBV6-1	TRBJ2-3	-	ASNPGAETDTQY